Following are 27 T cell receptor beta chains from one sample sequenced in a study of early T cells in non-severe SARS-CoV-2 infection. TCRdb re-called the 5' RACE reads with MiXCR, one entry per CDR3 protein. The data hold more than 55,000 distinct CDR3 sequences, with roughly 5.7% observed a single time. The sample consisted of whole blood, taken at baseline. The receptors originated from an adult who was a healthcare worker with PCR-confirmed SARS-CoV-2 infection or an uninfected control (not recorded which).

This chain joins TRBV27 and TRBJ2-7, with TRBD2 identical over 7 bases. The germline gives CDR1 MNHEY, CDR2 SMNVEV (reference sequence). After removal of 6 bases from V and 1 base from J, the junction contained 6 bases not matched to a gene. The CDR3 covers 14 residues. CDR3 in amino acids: CASSLGRESYEQYF. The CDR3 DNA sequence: TGTGCCAGCAGCTTGGGGCGGGAGTCCTACGAGCAGTACTTC.

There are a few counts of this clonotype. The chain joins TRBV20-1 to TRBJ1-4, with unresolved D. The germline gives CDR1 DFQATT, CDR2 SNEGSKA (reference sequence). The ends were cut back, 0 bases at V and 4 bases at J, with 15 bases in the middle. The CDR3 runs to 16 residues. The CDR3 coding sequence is TGCAGTGCTAGAGACCTTCGTGGAAGAGTTAATGAAAAACTGTTTTTT. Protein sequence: CSARDLRGRVNEKLFF.

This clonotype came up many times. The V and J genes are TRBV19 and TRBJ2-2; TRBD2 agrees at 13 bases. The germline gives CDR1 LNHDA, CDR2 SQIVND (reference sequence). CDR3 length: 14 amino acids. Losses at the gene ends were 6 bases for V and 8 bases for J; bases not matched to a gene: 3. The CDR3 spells CASRGLAGVGELFF. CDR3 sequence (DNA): TGTGCCAGTAGAGGACTAGCGGGAGTGGGGGAGCTGTTTTTT.

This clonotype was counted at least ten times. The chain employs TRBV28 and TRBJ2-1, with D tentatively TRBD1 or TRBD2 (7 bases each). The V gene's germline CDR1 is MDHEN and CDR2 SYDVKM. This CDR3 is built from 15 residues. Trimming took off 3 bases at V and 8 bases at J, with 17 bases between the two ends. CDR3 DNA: TGTGCCAGCAGTTTTTCAGGGGGGGCAGAGTATGAGCAGTTCTTC. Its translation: CASSFSGGAEYEQFF.

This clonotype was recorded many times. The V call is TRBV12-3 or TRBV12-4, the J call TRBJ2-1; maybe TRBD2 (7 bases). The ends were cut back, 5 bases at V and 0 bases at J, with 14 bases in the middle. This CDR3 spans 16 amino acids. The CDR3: CASSGGRESSYNEQFF. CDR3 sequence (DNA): TGTGCCAGCAGTGGGGGGCGGGAGAGCTCCTACAATGAGCAGTTCTTC.

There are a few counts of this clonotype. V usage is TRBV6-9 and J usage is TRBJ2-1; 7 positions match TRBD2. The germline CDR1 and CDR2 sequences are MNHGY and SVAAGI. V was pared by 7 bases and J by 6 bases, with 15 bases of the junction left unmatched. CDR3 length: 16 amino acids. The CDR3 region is CASTTILGGSGNEQFF. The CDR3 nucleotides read TGTGCCAGCACCACGATTTTAGGCGGGAGTGGCAATGAGCAGTTCTTC.

The chain's CDR3 is CSARVLRPGAQTEAFF. CDR3 DNA: TGCAGTGCTAGAGTCCTCCGGCCGGGGGCTCAGACTGAAGCTTTCTTT. The rearrangement links TRBV20-1 to TRBJ1-1, with a possible D match to TRBD1 (6 bases). Trimming shortened V by 1 base and J by 5 bases, and 20 bases separated the two germline ends. Germline assignment: CDR1 DFQATT and CDR2 SNEGSKA (reference sequence). The CDR3 extends over 16 amino acids.

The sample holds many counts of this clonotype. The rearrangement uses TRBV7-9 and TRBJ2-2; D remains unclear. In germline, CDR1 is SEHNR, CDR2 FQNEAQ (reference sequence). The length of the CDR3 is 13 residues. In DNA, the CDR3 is TGTGCTGTGGAGTCTGCGAGGACCGGGGAGCTGTTTTTT. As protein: CAVESARTGELFF.

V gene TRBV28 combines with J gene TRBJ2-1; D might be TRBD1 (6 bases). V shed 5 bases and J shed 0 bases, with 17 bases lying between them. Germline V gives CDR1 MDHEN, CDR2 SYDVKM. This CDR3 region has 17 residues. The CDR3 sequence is CASSQRRQASSYNEQFF. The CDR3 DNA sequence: TGTGCCAGCAGTCAACGACGACAGGCCAGCTCCTACAATGAGCAGTTCTTC.

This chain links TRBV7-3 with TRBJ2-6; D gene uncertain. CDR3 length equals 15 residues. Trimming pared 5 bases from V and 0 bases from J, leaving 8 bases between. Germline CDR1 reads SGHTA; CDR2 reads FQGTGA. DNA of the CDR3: TGTGCCAGCAGCGCCAGCCGCTCTGGGGCCAACGTCCTGACTTTC. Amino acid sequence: CASSASRSGANVLTF.

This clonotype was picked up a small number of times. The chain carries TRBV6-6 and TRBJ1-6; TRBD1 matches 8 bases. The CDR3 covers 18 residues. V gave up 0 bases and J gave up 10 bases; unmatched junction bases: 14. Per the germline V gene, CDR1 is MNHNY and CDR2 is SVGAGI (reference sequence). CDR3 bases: TGTGCCAGCAGTTACTCTCATACCGAAACAGGGGGAGGGTCACCCCTCCACTTT. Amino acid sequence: CASSYSHTETGGGSPLHF.

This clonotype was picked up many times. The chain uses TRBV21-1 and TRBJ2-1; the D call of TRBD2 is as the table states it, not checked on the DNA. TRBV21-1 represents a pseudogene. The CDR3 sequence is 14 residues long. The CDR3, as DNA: TGTGCCAGCACCCCTAGCGCGTACTACAATGAGCAGTTCTTC. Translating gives CASTPSAYYNEQFF.

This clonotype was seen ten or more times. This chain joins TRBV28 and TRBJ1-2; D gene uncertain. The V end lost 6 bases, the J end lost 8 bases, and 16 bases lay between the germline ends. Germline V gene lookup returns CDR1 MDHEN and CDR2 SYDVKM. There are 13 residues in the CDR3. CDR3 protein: CASRSTLPQGYTF. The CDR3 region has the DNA TGTGCCAGCAGATCGACCCTTCCGCAAGGCTACACCTTC.

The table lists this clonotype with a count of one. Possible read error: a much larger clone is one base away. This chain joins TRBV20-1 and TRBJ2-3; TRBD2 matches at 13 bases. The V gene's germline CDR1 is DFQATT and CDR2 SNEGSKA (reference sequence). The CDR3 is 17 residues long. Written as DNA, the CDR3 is TGCAGTGCTGTCTCCGGGACTAGCGGGGTGAGGACAGGTACGCAGTATTTT. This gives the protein CSAVSGTSGVRTGTQYF.

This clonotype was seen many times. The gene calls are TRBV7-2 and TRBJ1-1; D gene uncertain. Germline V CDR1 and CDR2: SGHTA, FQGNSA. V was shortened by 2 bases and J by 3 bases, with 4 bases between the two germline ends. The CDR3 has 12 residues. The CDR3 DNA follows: TGTGCCAGCAGCTTATCTTACACTGAAGCTTTCTTT. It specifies CASSLSYTEAFF. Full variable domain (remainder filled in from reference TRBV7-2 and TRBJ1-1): GAGVSQSPSNKVTEKGKDVELRCDPISGHTALYWYRQSLGQGLEFLIYFQGNSAPDKSGLPSDRFSAERTGGSVSTLTIQRTQQEDSAVYLCASSLSYTEAFFGQGTRLTVV.

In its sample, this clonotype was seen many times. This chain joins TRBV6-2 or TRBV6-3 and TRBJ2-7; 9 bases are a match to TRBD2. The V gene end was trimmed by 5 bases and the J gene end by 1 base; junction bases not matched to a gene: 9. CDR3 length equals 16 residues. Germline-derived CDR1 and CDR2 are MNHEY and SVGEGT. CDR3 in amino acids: CASSPRTSARSYEQYF. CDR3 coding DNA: TGTGCCAGCAGTCCGCGGACTAGCGCAAGGTCCTACGAGCAGTACTTC.

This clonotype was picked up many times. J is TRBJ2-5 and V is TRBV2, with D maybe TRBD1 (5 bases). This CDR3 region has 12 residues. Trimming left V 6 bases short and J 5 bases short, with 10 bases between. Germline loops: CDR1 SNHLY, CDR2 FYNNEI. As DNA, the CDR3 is TGTGCCAGCAGGTCAGGGTTTGAGACCCAGTACTTC. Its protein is CASRSGFETQYF.

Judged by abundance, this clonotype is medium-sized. The CDR3: CASSDWRYEQYF. CDR3 in DNA: TGCGCCAGCAGTGACTGGCGGTACGAGCAGTACTTC. The gene calls are TRBV10-2 and TRBJ2-7; D gene ambiguous. The CDR3 covers 12 residues. The V and J ends lost 3 bases and 4 bases respectively, with 7 bases between them. Looked up from germline, CDR1 is WSHSY and CDR2 is SAAADI.

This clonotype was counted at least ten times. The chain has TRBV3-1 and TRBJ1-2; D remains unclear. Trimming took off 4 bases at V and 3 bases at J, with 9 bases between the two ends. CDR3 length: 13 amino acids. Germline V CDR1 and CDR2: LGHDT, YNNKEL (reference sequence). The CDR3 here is CASSRRRYYGYTF. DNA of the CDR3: TGTGCCAGCAGCCGGCGCAGATACTATGGCTACACCTTC. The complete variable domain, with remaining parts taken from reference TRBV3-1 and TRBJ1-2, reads DTAVSQTPKYLVTQMGNDKSIKCEQNLGHDTMYWYKQDSKKFLKIMFSYNNKELIINETVPNRFSPKSPDKAHLNLHINSLELGDSAVYFCASSRRRYYGYTFGSGTRLTVV.

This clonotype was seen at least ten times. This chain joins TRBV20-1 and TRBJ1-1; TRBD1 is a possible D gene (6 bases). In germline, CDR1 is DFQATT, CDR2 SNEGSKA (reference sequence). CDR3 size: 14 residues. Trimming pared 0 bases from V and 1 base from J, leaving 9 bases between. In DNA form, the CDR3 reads TGCAGTGCTAGAGATGGGGGGCGGAACACTGAAGCTTTCTTT. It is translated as CSARDGGRNTEAFF.

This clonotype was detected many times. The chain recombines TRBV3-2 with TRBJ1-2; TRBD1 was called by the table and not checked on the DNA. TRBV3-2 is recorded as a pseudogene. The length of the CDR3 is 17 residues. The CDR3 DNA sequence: TGTGCCAGCAGCCCATATGGGGACAGGGATTTCAGCTATGGCTACACCTTC. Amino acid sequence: CASSPYGDRDFSYGYTF.

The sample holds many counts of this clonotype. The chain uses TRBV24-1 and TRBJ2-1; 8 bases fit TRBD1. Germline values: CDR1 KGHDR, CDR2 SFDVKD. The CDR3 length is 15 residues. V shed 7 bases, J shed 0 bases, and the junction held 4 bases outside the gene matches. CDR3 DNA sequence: TGTGCCACCAGCAAACAGGGGGGCTCCTACAATGAGCAGTTCTTC. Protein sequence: CATSKQGGSYNEQFF.

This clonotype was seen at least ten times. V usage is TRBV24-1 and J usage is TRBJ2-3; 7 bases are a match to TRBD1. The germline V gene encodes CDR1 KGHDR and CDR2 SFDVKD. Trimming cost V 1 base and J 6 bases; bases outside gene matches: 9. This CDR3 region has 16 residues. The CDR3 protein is CATSDFHRGGVDTQYF. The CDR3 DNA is TGTGCCACCAGTGATTTTCACAGGGGCGGTGTGGATACGCAGTATTTT.

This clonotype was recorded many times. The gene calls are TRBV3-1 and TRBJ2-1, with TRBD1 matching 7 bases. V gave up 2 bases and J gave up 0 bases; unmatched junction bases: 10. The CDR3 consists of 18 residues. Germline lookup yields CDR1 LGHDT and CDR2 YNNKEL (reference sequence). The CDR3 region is CASSQHQTGISSYNEQFF. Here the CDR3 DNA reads TGTGCCAGCAGCCAACACCAGACAGGGATCAGCTCCTACAATGAGCAGTTCTTC.

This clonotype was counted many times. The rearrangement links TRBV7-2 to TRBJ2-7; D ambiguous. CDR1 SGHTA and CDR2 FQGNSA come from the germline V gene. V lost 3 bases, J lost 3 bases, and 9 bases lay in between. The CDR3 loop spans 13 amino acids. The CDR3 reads CASSLVKGYEQYF. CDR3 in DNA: TGTGCCAGCAGCTTGGTAAAGGGCTACGAGCAGTACTTC.

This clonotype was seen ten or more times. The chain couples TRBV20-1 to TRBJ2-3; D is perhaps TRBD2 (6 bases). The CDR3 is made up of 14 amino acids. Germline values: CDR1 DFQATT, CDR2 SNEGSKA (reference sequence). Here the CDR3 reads CSIHTGRVADTQYF. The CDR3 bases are TGCAGCATCCATACCGGGAGAGTGGCAGATACGCAGTATTTT.

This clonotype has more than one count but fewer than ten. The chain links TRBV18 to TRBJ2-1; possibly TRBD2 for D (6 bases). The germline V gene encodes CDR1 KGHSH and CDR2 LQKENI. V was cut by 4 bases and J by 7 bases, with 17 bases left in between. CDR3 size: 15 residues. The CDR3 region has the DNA TGTGCCAGCTCACAGACTAGTCGGGGGAATAATGAGCAGTTCTTC. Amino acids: CASSQTSRGNNEQFF.